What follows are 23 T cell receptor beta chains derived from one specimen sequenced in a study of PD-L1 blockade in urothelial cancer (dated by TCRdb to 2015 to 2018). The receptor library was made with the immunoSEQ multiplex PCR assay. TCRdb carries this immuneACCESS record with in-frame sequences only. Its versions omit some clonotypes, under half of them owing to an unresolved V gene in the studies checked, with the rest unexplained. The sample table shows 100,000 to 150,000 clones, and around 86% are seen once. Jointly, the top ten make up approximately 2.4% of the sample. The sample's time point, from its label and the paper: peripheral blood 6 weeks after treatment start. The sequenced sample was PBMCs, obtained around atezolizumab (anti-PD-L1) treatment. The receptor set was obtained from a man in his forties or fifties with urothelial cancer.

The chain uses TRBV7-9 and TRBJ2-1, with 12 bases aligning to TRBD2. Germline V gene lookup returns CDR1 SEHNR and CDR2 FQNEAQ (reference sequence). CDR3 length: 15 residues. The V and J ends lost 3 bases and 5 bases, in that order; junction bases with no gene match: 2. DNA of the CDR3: TGTGCCAGCAGCTTCCTAGCGGGAGGGGACAATGAGCAGTTCTTC. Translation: CASSFLAGGDNEQFF.

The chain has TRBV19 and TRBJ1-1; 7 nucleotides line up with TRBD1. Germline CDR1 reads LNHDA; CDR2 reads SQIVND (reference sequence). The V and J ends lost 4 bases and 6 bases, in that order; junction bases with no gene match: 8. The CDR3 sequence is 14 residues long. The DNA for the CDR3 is TGTGCCAGTAGTAACAGGGGACGGTTGTCTGAAGCTTTCTTT. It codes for CASSNRGRLSEAFF.

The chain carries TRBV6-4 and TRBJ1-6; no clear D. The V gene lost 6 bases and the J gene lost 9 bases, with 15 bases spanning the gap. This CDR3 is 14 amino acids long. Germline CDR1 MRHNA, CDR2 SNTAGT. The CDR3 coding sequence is TGTGCCAGCAGCTTGGAGGCCGAGGGTTCACCCCTCCACTTT. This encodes CASSLEAEGSPLHF.

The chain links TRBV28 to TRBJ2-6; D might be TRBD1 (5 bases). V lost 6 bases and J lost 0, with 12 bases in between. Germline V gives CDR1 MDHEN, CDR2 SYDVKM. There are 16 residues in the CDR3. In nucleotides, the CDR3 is TGTGCCAGCAGCCCAGGGCCCAACTCTGGGGCCAACGTCCTGACTTTC. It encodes CASSPGPNSGANVLTF.

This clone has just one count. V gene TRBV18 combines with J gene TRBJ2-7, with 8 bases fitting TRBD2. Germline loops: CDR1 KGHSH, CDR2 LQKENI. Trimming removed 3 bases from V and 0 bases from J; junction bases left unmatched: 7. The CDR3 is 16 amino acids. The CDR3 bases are TGTGCCAGCTCACCGTACCTAGCGGGCACCTCCTACGAGCAGTACTTC. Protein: CASSPYLAGTSYEQYF.

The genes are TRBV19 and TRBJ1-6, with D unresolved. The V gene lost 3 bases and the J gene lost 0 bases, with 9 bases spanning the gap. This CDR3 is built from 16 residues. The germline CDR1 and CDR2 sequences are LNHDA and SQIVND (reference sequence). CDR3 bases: TGTGCCAGTAGTATGGCCTCGAACTCCTATAATTCACCCCTCCACTTT. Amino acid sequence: CASSMASNSYNSPLHF. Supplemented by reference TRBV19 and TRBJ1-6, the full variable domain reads DGGITQSPKYLFRKEGQNVTLSCEQNLNHDAMYWYRQDPGQGLRLIYYSQIVNDFQKGDIAEGYSVSREKKESFPLTVTSAQKNPTAFYLCASSMASNSYNSPLHFGNGTRLTVT.

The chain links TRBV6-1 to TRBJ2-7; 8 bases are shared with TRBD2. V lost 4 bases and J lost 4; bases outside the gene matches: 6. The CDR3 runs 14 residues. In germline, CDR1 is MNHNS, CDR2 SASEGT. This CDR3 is CASSATGGVYEQYF. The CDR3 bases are TGTGCCAGCAGTGCAACGGGAGGGGTATACGAGCAGTACTTC.

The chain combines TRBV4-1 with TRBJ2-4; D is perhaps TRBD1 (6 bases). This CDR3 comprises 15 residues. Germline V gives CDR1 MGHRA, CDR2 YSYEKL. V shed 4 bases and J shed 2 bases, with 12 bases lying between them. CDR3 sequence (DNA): TGCGCCAGCAGCCTTTTTGGGACAACCAAAAACATTCAGTACTTC. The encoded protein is CASSLFGTTKNIQYF.

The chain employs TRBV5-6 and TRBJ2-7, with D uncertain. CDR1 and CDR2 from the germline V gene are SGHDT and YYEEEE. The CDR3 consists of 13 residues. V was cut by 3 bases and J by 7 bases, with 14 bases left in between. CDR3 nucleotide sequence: TGTGCCAGCAGCTGGTCCCGACCCGGGGAGCAGTACTTC. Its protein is CASSWSRPGEQYF.

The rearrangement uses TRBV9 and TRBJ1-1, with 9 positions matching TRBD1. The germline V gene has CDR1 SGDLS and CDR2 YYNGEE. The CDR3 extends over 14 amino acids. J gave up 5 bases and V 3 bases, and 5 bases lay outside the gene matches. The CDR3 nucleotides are TGTGCCAGCAGCGCCGACAGGGGGGGGACTGAAGCTTTCTTT. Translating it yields CASSADRGGTEAFF.

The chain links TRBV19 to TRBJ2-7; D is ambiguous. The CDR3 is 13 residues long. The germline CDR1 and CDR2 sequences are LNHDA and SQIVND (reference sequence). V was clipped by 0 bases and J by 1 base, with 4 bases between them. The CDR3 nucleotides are TGTGCCAGTAGTATAGATCGGTCCTACGAGCAGTACTTC. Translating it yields CASSIDRSYEQYF.

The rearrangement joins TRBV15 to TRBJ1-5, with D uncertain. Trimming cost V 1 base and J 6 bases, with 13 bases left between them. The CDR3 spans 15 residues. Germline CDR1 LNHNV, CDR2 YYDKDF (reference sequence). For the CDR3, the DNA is TGTGCCACCAGCAGAGCTCCGGGGTCTATTCAGCCCCAGCATTTT. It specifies CATSRAPGSIQPQHF.

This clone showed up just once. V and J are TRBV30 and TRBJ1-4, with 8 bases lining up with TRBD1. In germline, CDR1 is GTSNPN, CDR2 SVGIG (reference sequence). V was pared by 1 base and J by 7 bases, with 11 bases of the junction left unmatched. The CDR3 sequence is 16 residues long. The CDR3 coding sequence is TGTGCCTGGAGTGAGAGGGGGGGCGACAGGGGTGAAAAACTGTTTTTT. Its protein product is CAWSERGGDRGEKLFF.

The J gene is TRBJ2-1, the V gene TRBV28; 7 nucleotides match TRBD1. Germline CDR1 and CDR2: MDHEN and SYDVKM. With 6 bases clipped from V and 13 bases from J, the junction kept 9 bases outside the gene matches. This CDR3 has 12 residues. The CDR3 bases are TGTGCCAGCAGCCAAAGACAGGGCTTACAGTTCTTC. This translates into CASSQRQGLQFF.

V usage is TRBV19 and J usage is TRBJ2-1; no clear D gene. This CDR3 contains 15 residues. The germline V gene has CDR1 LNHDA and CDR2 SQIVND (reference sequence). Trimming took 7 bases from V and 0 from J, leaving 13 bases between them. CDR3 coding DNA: TGTGCCAGTAAAGAAACAGCCAGCTCCTACAATGAGCAGTTCTTC. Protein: CASKETASSYNEQFF.

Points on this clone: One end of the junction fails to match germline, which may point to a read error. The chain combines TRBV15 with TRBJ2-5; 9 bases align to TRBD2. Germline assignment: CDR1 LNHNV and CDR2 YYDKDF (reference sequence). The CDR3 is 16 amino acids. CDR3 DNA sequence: TGTGCCACCAGTAGAGGGGGCGGGGGGGGACAAGAGACCCAGTACTTC. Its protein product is CATSRGGGGGQETQYF.

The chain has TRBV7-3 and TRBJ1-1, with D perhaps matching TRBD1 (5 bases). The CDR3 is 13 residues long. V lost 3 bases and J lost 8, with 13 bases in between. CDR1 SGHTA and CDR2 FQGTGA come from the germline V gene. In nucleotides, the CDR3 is TGTGCCAGCAGCTTGGGGCAGGGTATGGAAGCTTTCTTT. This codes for CASSLGQGMEAFF.

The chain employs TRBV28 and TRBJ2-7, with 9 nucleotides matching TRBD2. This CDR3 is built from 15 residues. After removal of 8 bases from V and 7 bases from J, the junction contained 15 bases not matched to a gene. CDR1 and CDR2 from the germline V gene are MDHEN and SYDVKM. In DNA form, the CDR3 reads TGTGCCAGCGGTTCTAGCGGGAAAGCTACGAGAGAGCAGTACTTC. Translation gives CASGSSGKATREQYF. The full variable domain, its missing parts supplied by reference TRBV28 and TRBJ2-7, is DVKVTQSSRYLVKRTGEKVFLECVQDMDHENMFWYRQDPGLGLRLIYFSYDVKMKEKGDIPEGYSVSREKKERFSLILESASTNQTSMYLCASGSSGKATREQYFGPGTRLTVT.

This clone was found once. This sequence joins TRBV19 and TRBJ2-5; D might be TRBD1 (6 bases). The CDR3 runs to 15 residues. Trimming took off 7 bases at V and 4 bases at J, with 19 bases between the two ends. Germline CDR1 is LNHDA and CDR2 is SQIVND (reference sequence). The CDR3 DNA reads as TGTGCCAGTACCAAAACTTCCGGCAGGGGAGAGACCCAGTACTTC. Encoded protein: CASTKTSGRGETQYF.

The CDR3 nucleotides are TGTGCCAGCAGCTCCCTAACAGGGTCGGATGGCTACACCTTC. It translates to CASSSLTGSDGYTF. The V gene is TRBV13, the J gene TRBJ1-2, with D tentatively TRBD1 (6 bases). Trimming stripped 4 bases from V and 6 bases from J, with 15 bases between. The CDR3 sequence is 14 residues long. The germline CDR1 and CDR2 sequences are PRHDT and FYEKMQ (reference sequence).

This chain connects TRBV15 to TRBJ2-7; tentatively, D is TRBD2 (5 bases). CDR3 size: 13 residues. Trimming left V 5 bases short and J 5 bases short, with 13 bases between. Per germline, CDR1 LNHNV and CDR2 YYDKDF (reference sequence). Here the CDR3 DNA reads TGTGCCACCAGCGACGGGAACTTCGACGAGCAGTACTTC. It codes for CATSDGNFDEQYF. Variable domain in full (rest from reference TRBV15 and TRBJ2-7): DAMVIQNPRYQVTQFGKPVTLSCSQTLNHNVMYWYQQKSSQAPKLLFHYYDKDFNNEADTPDNFQSRRPNTSFCFLDIRSPGLGDTAMYLCATSDGNFDEQYFGPGTRLTVT.

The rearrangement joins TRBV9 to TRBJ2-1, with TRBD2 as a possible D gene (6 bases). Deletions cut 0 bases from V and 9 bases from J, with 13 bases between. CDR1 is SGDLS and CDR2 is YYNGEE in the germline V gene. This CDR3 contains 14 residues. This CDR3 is CASSVAAAEGEQFF. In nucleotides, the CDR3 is TGTGCCAGCAGCGTAGCGGCGGCGGAGGGTGAGCAGTTCTTC.

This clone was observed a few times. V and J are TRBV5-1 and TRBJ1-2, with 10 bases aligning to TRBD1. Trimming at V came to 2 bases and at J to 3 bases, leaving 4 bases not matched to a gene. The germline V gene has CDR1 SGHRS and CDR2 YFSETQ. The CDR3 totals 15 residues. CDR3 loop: CASSFGTGEDYGYTF. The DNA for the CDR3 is TGCGCCAGCAGCTTTGGGACAGGGGAGGACTATGGCTACACCTTC. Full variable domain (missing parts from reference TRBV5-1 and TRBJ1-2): KAGVTQTPRYLIKTRGQQVTLSCSPISGHRSVSWYQQTPGQGLQFLFEYFSETQRNKGNFPGRFSGRQFSNSRSEMNVSTLELGDSALYLCASSFGTGEDYGYTFGSGTRLTVV.